This TCR beta chain was found in a study of cytomegalovirus exposure and HLA in healthy donors. On the study more broadly: As an earlier analysis found, some 170 million T cells yielded approximately 110 million unique TCR beta sequences. Findings and caveats of the study: TCR beta V- and J-gene trimming, according to a later analysis, was linked to a missense DCLRE1C variant. Researchers left out some V segments, among them TRBV6-2 and TRBV6-3, as indistinguishable.

V was trimmed by 6 bases and J by 5 bases, leaving 17 bases between them. This CDR3 has 14 amino acids. Germline lookup yields CDR1 MNHEY and CDR2 SVGAGI. 60 Vbeta and 13 Jbeta primers were used in PCR. As handled by the study authors: Roughly 11 million of the 80 million or so unique TCR beta chains counted in a later analysis were shared. Repertoires were generated with immunoSEQ multiplex PCR, while TCRdb's copy carries only in-frame clones and drops some. D and trimming were read from the DNA, whereas the V and J calls and clone size are those reported in that table. The sample includes approximately 170,000 clones, around 80% of them seen just once. As to this clone: Its antigen is not known.

The J gene is TRBJ2-7, the V gene TRBV6-5; D might be TRBD2 (6 bases). Sequenced input: PBMCs. The sequence was collected from a male donor in good health and CMV-seronegative. CDR3 in amino acids: CASRNGGFEDEQYF. The DNA of the CDR3 is TGTGCCAGCAGAAACGGAGGGTTCGAGGACGAGCAGTACTTC.